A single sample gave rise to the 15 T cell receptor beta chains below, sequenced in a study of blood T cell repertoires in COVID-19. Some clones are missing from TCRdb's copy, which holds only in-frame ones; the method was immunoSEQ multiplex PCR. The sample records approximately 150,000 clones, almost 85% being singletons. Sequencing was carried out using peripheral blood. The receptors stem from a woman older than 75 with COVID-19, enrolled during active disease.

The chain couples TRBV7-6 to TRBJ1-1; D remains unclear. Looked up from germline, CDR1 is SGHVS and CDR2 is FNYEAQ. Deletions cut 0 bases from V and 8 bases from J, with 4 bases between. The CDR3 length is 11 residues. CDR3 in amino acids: CASSLAEEAFF. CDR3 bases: TGTGCCAGCAGCTTAGCCGAGGAAGCTTTCTTT. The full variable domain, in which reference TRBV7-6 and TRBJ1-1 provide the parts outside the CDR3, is GAGVSQSPRYKVTKRGQDVALRCDPISGHVSLYWYRQALGQGPEFLTYFNYEAQQDKSGLPNDRFSAERPEGSISTLTIQRTEQRDSAMYRCASSLAEEAFFGQGTRLTVV.

The CDR3 coding sequence is TGTGCCAGCGAAGGGGTTAACTATGGCTACACCTTC. Amino acids: CASEGVNYGYTF. The chain recombines TRBV28 with TRBJ1-2; a weak D match, TRBD1 (5 bases). Germline CDR1 is MDHEN and CDR2 is SYDVKM. Trimming took 8 bases from V and 1 from J, leaving 8 bases between them. The CDR3 loop spans 12 amino acids.

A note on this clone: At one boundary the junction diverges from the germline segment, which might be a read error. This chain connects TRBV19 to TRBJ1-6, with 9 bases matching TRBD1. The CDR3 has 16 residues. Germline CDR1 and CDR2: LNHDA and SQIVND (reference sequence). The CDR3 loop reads CASSTLTGQGNPPLHF. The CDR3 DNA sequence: TGTGCCAGTAGCACTTTGACGGGACAGGGTAATCCACCCCTCCACTTT.

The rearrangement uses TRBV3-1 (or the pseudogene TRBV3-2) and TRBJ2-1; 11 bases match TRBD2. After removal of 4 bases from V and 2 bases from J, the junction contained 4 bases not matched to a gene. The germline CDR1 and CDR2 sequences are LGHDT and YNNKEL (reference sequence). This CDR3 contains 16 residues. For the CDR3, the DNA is TGTGCCAGCAGCCGGTCACTAGCGGGGGCCTACAATGAGCAGTTCTTC. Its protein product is CASSRSLAGAYNEQFF.

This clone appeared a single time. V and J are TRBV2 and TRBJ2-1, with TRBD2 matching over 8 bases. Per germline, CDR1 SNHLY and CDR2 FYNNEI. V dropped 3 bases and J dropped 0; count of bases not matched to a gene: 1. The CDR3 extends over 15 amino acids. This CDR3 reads CASSDGTSSYNEQFF. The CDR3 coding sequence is TGTGCCAGCAGTGATGGGACTAGCTCCTACAATGAGCAGTTCTTC.

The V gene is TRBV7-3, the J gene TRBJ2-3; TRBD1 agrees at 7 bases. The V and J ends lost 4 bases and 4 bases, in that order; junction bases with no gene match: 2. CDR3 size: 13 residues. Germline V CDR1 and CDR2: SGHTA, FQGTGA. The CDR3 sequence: CASSSTGADTQYF. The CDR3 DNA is TGTGCCAGCAGCTCCACAGGGGCAGATACGCAGTATTTT.

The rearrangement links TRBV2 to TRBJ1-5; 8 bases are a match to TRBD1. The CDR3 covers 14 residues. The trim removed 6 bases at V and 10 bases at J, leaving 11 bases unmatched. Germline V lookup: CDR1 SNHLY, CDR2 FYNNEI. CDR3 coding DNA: TGTGCCAGCAGACTCGGACAGGGCCAGGGACCCCAGCATTTT. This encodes CASRLGQGQGPQHF.

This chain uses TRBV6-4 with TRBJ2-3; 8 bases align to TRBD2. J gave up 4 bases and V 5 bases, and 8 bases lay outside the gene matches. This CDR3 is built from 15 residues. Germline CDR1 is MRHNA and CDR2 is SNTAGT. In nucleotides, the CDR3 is TGTGCCAGCAGTTCGAGCGGGAGTCGGGCAGATACGCAGTATTTT. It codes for CASSSSGSRADTQYF.

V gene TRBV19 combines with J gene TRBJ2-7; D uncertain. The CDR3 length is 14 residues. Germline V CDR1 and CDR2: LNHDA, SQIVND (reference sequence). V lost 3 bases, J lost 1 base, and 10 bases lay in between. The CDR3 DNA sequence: TGTGCCAGTAGTATTTCAGCCGGGTCCTACGAGCAGTACTTC. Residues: CASSISAGSYEQYF.

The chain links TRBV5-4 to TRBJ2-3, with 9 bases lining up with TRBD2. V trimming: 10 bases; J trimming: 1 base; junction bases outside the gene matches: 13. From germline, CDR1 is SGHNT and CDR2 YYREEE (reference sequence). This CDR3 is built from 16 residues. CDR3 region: CAGGIGGRAGTDTQYF. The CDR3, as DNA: TGTGCCGGGGGAATCGGCGGGAGGGCTGGCACAGATACGCAGTATTTT.

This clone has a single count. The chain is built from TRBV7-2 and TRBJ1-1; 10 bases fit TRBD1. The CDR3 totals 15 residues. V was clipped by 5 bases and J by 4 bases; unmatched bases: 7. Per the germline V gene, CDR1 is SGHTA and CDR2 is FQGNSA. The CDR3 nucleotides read TGTGCCAGCAGCGCGCGACAGGGGGCGGTCACTGAAGCTTTCTTT. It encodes CASSARQGAVTEAFF.

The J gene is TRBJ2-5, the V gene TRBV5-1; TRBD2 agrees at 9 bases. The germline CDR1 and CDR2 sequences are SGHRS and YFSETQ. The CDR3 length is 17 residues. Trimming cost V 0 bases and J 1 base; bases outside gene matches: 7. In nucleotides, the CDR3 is TGCGCCAGCAGCTTGGTCGGAGCGGGAGGAATCCAAGAGACCCAGTACTTC. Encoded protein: CASSLVGAGGIQETQYF.

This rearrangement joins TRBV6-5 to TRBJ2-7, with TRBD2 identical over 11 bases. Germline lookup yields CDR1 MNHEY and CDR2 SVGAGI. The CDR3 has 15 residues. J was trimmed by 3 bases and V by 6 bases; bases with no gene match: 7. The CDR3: CASRQGLAGGYEQYF. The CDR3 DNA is TGTGCCAGCAGGCAAGGGCTAGCGGGGGGCTACGAGCAGTACTTC.

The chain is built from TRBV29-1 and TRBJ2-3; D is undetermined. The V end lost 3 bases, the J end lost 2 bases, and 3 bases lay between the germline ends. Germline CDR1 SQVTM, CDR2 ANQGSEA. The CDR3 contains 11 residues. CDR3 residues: CSVDITDTQYF. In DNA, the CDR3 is TGCAGCGTTGACATCACAGATACGCAGTATTTT.

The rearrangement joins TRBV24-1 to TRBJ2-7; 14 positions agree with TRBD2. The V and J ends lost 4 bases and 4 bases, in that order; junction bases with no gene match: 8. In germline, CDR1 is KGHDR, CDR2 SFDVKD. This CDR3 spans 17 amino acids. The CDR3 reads CATSDPGTSGSKYEQYF. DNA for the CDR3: TGTGCCACCAGTGACCCCGGGACTAGCGGGAGTAAATACGAGCAGTACTTC.